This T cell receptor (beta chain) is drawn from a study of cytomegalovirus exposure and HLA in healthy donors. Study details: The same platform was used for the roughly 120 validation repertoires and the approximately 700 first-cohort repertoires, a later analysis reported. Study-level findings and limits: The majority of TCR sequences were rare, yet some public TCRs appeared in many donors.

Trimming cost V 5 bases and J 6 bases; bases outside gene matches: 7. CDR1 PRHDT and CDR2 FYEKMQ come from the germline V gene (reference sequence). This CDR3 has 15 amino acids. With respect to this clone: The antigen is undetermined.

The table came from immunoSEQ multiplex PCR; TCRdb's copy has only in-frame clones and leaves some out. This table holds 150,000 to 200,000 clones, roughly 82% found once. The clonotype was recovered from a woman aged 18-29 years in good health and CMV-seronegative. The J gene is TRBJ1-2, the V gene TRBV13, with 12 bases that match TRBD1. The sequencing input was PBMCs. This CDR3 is CASSGGQGAMNGYTF. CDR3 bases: TGTGCCAGCAGCGGGGGACAGGGGGCGATGAATGGCTACACCTTC. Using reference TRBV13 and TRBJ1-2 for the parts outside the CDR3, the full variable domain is AAGVIQSPRHLIKEKRETATLKCYPIPRHDTVYWYQQGPGQDPQFLISFYEKMQSDKGSIPDRFSAQQFSDYHSELNMSSLELGDSALYFCASSGGQGAMNGYTFGSGTRLTVV.